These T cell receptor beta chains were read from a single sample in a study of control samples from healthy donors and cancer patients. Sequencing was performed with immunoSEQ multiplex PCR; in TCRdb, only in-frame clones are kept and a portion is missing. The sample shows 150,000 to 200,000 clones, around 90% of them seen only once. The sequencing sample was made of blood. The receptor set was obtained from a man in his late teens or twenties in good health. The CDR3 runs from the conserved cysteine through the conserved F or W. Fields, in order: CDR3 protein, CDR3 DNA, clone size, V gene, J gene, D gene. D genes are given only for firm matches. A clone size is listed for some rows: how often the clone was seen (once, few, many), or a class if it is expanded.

CDR3: CASSNKNEKLFF
DNA: TGTGCCAGCAGTAACAAAAATGAAAAACTGTTTTTT
size: once
V: TRBV6-6
J: TRBJ1-4
D: NA

CDR3: CALSNFEQYF
DNA: TGTGCCCTAAGCAATTTCGAGCAGTACTTC
size: NA
V: TRBV6-5
J: TRBJ2-7
D: NA

CDR3: CASSRDRVAGYTF
DNA: TGTGCCAGCAGCCGTGACAGGGTTGCGGGCTACACCTTC
size: once
V: TRBV5-4
J: TRBJ1-2
D: TRBD1

CDR3: CASSQDLTGAYEQYF
DNA: TGTGCCAGCAGCCAAGATTTGACAGGGGCCTACGAGCAGTACTTC
size: NA
V: TRBV3-1/TRBV3-2
J: TRBJ2-7
D: TRBD1

CDR3: CASSLARGASETQYF
DNA: TGTGCCAGCAGCTTAGCGCGGGGGGCCTCAGAGACCCAGTACTTC
size: NA
V: TRBV7-2
J: TRBJ2-5
D: TRBD2

CDR3: CASSLGTGELFF
DNA: TGTGCCAGCAGCTTAGGAACCGGGGAGCTGTTTTTT
size: once
V: TRBV7-8
J: TRBJ2-2
D: NA

CDR3: CASSLAREDEQYF
DNA: TGTGCCAGCAGCTTAGCCAGGGAGGACGAGCAGTACTTC
size: NA
V: TRBV7-2
J: TRBJ2-7
D: NA

CDR3: CASSSQGRGGELFF
DNA: TGTGCCAGCAGTTCACAGGGGAGGGGCGGGGAGCTGTTTTTT
size: NA
V: TRBV6-1
J: TRBJ2-2
D: NA

CDR3: CASSVDGQNTEAFF
DNA: TGCGCCAGCAGCGTGGACGGCCAGAACACTGAAGCTTTCTTT
size: NA
V: TRBV5-1
J: TRBJ1-1
D: NA

CDR3: CASSLAGTAFNYGYTF
DNA: TGTGCCAGCAGCTTAGCTGGGACAGCGTTTAACTATGGCTACACCTTC
size: NA
V: TRBV7-2
J: TRBJ1-2
D: TRBD1

CDR3: CASSERWQNTEAFF
DNA: TGTGCCAGCAGTGAAAGGTGGCAGAATACTGAAGCTTTCTTT
size: NA
V: TRBV2
J: TRBJ1-1
D: NA

CDR3: CASSLPTTGNGNTIYF
DNA: TGTGCCAGCAGTTTACCAACGACAGGGAACGGAAACACCATATATTTT
size: few
V: TRBV27
J: TRBJ1-3
D: TRBD1

CDR3: CASSRSRRDQPQHF
DNA: TGTGCCAGCAGTCGGTCCCGCAGGGATCAGCCCCAGCATTTT
size: NA
V: TRBV6-2/TRBV6-3
J: TRBJ1-5
D: NA

CDR3: CASSSSLPGRTGYTF
DNA: TGTGCCAGCAGCTCCTCTCTCCCAGGGCGGACGGGCTACACCTTC
size: NA
V: TRBV3-1/TRBV3-2
J: TRBJ1-2
D: NA

CDR3: CASSPTGSRAGELFF
DNA: TGTGCCAGCAGCCCTACAGGATCACGGGCCGGGGAGCTGTTTTTT
size: once
V: TRBV9
J: TRBJ2-2
D: NA

CDR3: CASSLSGLAAYNEQFF
DNA: TGTGCCAGCAGCTTATCCGGGCTAGCGGCCTACAATGAGCAGTTCTTC
size: NA
V: TRBV11-2
J: TRBJ2-1
D: TRBD2

CDR3: CASSLDGGETQYF
DNA: TGTGCCAGCAGCTTAGATGGGGGAGAGACCCAGTACTTC
size: NA
V: TRBV7-2
J: TRBJ2-5
D: NA

CDR3: CASSQDGMVGYGYTF
DNA: TGCGCCAGCAGCCAAGATGGTATGGTTGGCTATGGCTACACCTTC
size: NA
V: TRBV4-1
J: TRBJ1-2
D: NA

CDR3: CATSRGGFGVNQPQHF
DNA: TGTGCCACCAGCAGAGGGGGCTTCGGGGTTAATCAGCCCCAGCATTTT
size: NA
V: TRBV15
J: TRBJ1-5
D: NA

CDR3: CASKAQANAYEQYF
DNA: TGTGCCAGCAAGGCACAGGCTAACGCCTACGAGCAGTACTTC
size: NA
V: TRBV2
J: TRBJ2-7
D: NA

CDR3: CASSRMANTEAFF
DNA: TGTGCCAGCAGTCGTATGGCGAACACTGAAGCTTTCTTT
size: NA
V: TRBV2
J: TRBJ1-1
D: NA

CDR3: CASSYSEGTSYEQYF
DNA: TGTGCCAGCAGTTACTCAGAGGGGACCTCCTACGAGCAGTACTTC
size: few
V: TRBV6-2/TRBV6-3
J: TRBJ2-7
D: NA

CDR3: CASSLASGGVYNEQFF
DNA: TGCGCCAGCAGCTTGGCTTCAGGGGGCGTCTACAATGAGCAGTTCTTC
size: NA
V: TRBV5-1
J: TRBJ2-1
D: TRBD1

CDR3: CASSQKTTSGTTEQYF
DNA: TGCGCCAGCAGCCAAAAGACAACTTCCGGGACTACCGAGCAGTACTTC
size: NA
V: TRBV4-3
J: TRBJ2-7
D: TRBD2

CDR3: CASSLSVGSYNEQFF
DNA: TGTGCCAGCAGCTTGAGCGTGGGGTCCTACAATGAGCAGTTCTTC
size: NA
V: TRBV7-2
J: TRBJ2-1
D: NA

CDR3: CASSGGKYNSPLHF
DNA: TGTGCCAGCAGTGGGGGGAAATATAATTCACCCCTCCACTTT
size: NA
V: TRBV25-1
J: TRBJ1-6
D: NA

CDR3: CASSRETGTVYEQYF
DNA: TGCGCCAGCAGCCGAGAGACCGGGACAGTCTACGAGCAGTACTTC
size: NA
V: TRBV4-1
J: TRBJ2-7
D: TRBD1

CDR3: CSVGYGLNTEAFF
DNA: TGCAGCGTTGGGTACGGCTTGAACACTGAAGCTTTCTTT
size: NA
V: TRBV29-1
J: TRBJ1-1
D: NA

CDR3: CASSVVQGGPAFF
DNA: TGTGCCAGCAGCGTAGTACAGGGGGGGCCGGCTTTCTTT
size: NA
V: TRBV9
J: TRBJ1-1
D: TRBD1

CDR3: CASSMVSGAGETQYF
DNA: TGTGCCAGTAGTATGGTTTCTGGTGCGGGCGAGACCCAGTACTTC
size: NA
V: TRBV19
J: TRBJ2-5
D: NA

CDR3: CASSLRGGRYNEQFF
DNA: TGTGCCAGCAGTTTAAGGGGTGGGAGATACAATGAGCAGTTCTTC
size: NA
V: TRBV28
J: TRBJ2-1
D: NA

CDR3: CASSLPTGGEVSTDTQYF
DNA: TGTGCCAGCAGCCTACCTACAGGAGGGGAGGTTAGCACAGATACGCAGTATTTT
size: NA
V: TRBV11-2
J: TRBJ2-3
D: NA

CDR3: CASSPTGGEGNTIYF
DNA: TGTGCCAGCAGCCCAACAGGGGGCGAGGGAAACACCATATATTTT
size: NA
V: TRBV5-4
J: TRBJ1-3
D: TRBD1

CDR3: CASSVHRDRGMGVADTQYF
DNA: TGCGCCAGCAGCGTGCACCGGGACAGGGGGATGGGAGTTGCAGATACGCAGTATTTT
size: NA
V: TRBV4-1
J: TRBJ2-3
D: TRBD1

CDR3: CASSLVSGNQPQHF
DNA: TGTGCCAGCAGCTTAGTGTCGGGGAATCAGCCCCAGCATTTT
size: NA
V: TRBV7-2
J: TRBJ1-5
D: NA

CDR3: CASSSGWGFGEKLFF
DNA: TGTGCCAGCAGTTCCGGCTGGGGTTTTGGTGAAAAACTGTTTTTT
size: NA
V: TRBV6-6
J: TRBJ1-4
D: NA

CDR3: CASRLDPTENTEAFF
DNA: TGTGCCAGCAGACTTGACCCTACAGAGAACACTGAAGCTTTCTTT
size: NA
V: TRBV6-5
J: TRBJ1-1
D: NA

CDR3: CASSLDLQVPGAFF
DNA: TGTGCCAGCAGCTTAGATTTACAGGTCCCCGGAGCTTTCTTT
size: once
V: TRBV11-2
J: TRBJ1-1
D: NA

CDR3: CASSEARAGGQPQHF
DNA: TGTGCCAGCAGTGAAGCGAGGGCCGGGGGTCAGCCCCAGCATTTT
size: once
V: TRBV6-1
J: TRBJ1-5
D: NA

CDR3: CASSSRGSSYNSPLHF
DNA: TGTGCCAGCAGTTCTAGGGGATCCTCCTATAATTCACCCCTCCACTTT
size: NA
V: TRBV2
J: TRBJ1-6
D: NA

CDR3: CASSQVAGRTEAFF
DNA: TGTGCCAGCAGCCAAGTCGCAGGGAGAACTGAAGCTTTCTTT
size: NA
V: TRBV4-2
J: TRBJ1-1
D: NA

CDR3: CASSPLAGGTPYNEQFF
DNA: TGTGCCAGTAGTCCACTAGCGGGGGGGACCCCGTACAATGAGCAGTTCTTC
size: NA
V: TRBV19
J: TRBJ2-1
D: TRBD2

CDR3: CASSLGLGNSYEQYF
DNA: TGTGCCAGCAGCTTGGGTCTTGGGAACTCCTACGAGCAGTACTTC
size: NA
V: TRBV5-5
J: TRBJ2-7
D: NA

CDR3: CASSRPGTGIVTQYF
DNA: TGTGCCAGCAGCCGACCCGGGACAGGGATCGTGACCCAGTACTTC
size: once
V: TRBV9
J: TRBJ2-5
D: TRBD1

CDR3: CASSRGQGGGNTIYF
DNA: TGTGCCAGCAGCCGAGGACAGGGCGGGGGAAACACCATATATTTT
size: NA
V: TRBV3-1/TRBV3-2
J: TRBJ1-3
D: TRBD1

CDR3: CASSQDGGVSYEQYF
DNA: TGTGCCAGCAGCCAAGATGGAGGGGTCTCGTACGAGCAGTACTTC
size: NA
V: TRBV3-1/TRBV3-2
J: TRBJ2-7
D: NA

CDR3: CASRAAGGRQYF
DNA: TGTGCCAGCAGAGCCGCGGGAGGACGGCAGTACTTC
size: NA
V: TRBV28
J: TRBJ2-7
D: TRBD2

CDR3: CSATTTEEAFF
DNA: TGCAGTGCTACAACGACAGAGGAAGCTTTCTTT
size: few
V: TRBV20-1
J: TRBJ1-1
D: NA

CDR3: CASSLVGGLYTEAFF
DNA: TGTGCCAGCAGCTTGGTGGGGGGTTTATACACTGAAGCTTTCTTT
size: once
V: TRBV5-4
J: TRBJ1-1
D: NA

CDR3: CASSEGIYEQYF
DNA: TGTGCCAGCAGTGAGGGGATCTACGAGCAGTACTTC
size: few
V: TRBV2
J: TRBJ2-7
D: NA

CDR3: CASSISGPADNEQYF
DNA: TGCGCCAGCAGCATATCGGGCCCAGCAGATAACGAGCAGTACTTC
size: NA
V: TRBV5-1
J: TRBJ2-7
D: NA

CDR3: CASRGDGSVEGYTF
DNA: TGTGCCAGCCGTGGTGACGGGTCCGTTGAAGGCTACACCTTC
size: NA
V: TRBV7-9
J: TRBJ1-2
D: NA

CDR3: CAWNRRIDQPQHF
DNA: TGTGCCTGGAACCGACGGATCGATCAGCCCCAGCATTTT
size: few
V: TRBV30
J: TRBJ1-5
D: NA

CDR3: CSVTRGGNTEAFF
DNA: TGCAGCGTTACCAGGGGAGGGAACACTGAAGCTTTCTTT
size: NA
V: TRBV29-1
J: TRBJ1-1
D: NA

CDR3: CASSLSEDTTDTQYF
DNA: TGTGCCAGCAGTTTATCGGAGGATACCACAGATACGCAGTATTTT
size: NA
V: TRBV28
J: TRBJ2-3
D: NA

CDR3: CASSSYSSYEQYF
DNA: TGTGCCAGCAGCTCATATAGCTCCTACGAGCAGTACTTC
size: NA
V: TRBV7-2
J: TRBJ2-7
D: NA

CDR3: CASSPGGPHDWEKLFF
DNA: TGTGCCAGCAGCCCGGGGGGACCCCATGATTGGGAAAAACTGTTTTTT
size: NA
V: TRBV3-1/TRBV3-2
J: TRBJ1-4
D: NA

CDR3: CASTAPSGGPNTGELFF
DNA: TGTGCCAGCACCGCCCCGAGCGGGGGTCCCAATACCGGGGAGCTGTTTTTT
size: few
V: TRBV7-6
J: TRBJ2-2
D: TRBD2